One sample yielded the 18 T cell receptor beta chains listed below, sequenced in a study of cytomegalovirus exposure and HLA in healthy donors. This PCR relied on a set of 60 Vbeta primers and 13 Jbeta primers. Only in-frame clones appear in the TCRdb table, and some are missing; sequencing was by immunoSEQ multiplex PCR. The sample consists of 110,000 to 150,000 clones, 70% of them appearing once. Sequencing used PBMCs. Receptor source: a woman aged 55-75 years in good health and CMV-seropositive.

The table lists this clone with a few counts. V and J are TRBV5-1 and TRBJ1-1; D uncertain. Trimming took off 4 bases at V and 5 bases at J, with 15 bases between the two ends. Germline V CDR1 and CDR2: SGHRS, YFSETQ. The CDR3 contains 14 residues. The CDR3 loop reads CASSEYMTSTEAFF. DNA for the CDR3: TGCGCCAGCAGCGAGTATATGACTTCTACTGAAGCTTTCTTT.

This rearrangement joins TRBV5-1 to TRBJ2-7; 9 nucleotides align to TRBD1. This CDR3 spans 13 amino acids. The trim removed 5 bases at V and 6 bases at J, leaving 6 bases unmatched. Per the germline V gene, CDR1 is SGHRS and CDR2 is YFSETQ. The CDR3 nucleotides read TGCGCCAGCAGGTCCGGGACAGGGTTCGAGCAGTACTTC. It encodes CASRSGTGFEQYF.

To note about this clone: A read error may produce the germline difference seen at one junction end. The chain is built from TRBV7-7 and TRBJ2-2, with D possibly matching TRBD2 (6 bases). Per germline, CDR1 SSHAT and CDR2 FNYEAQ (reference sequence). This CDR3 comprises 14 residues. CDR3 protein: CASSLERDTGELFF. Written as DNA, the CDR3 is TGTGCTAGCAGCTTAGAGCGGGACACCGGGGAGCTGTTTTTT.

V and J are TRBV2 and TRBJ2-7; 9 positions agree with TRBD1. V lost 3 bases, J lost 6 bases, and 6 bases stayed unmatched. Germline CDR1 SNHLY, CDR2 FYNNEI. The CDR3 spans 14 residues. CDR3 DNA: TGTGCCAGCAGTGATAGACAGGGGGTAGTCGAGCAGTACTTC. Translated, it gives CASSDRQGVVEQYF. Looking up the rest from reference TRBV2 and TRBJ2-7 gives the full variable domain: EPEVTQTPSHQVTQMGQEVILRCVPISNHLYFYWYRQILGQKVEFLVSFYNNEISEKSEIFDDQFSVERPDGSNFTLKIRSTKLEDSAMYFCASSDRQGVVEQYFGPGTRLTVT.

In its sample, this clone was seen a few times. The chain has TRBV5-1 and TRBJ2-5, with 7 bases identical to TRBD1. V lost 0 bases to trimming and J lost 0 bases; unmatched junction nucleotides: 2. The CDR3 is 15 residues long. Germline V gene data show CDR1 as SGHRS and CDR2 as YFSETQ. The CDR3 spells CASSLEQGYQETQYF. CDR3 nucleotides: TGCGCCAGCAGCTTGGAACAGGGGTACCAAGAGACCCAGTACTTC.

The V gene is TRBV28, the J gene TRBJ1-1; 7 bases are shared with TRBD1. From germline, CDR1 is MDHEN and CDR2 SYDVKM. The CDR3 length is 14 residues. V shed 1 base, J shed 4 bases, and the junction held 3 bases outside the gene matches. The CDR3 coding sequence is TGTGCCAGCAGTTTATCGACAGGGAGCACTGAAGCTTTCTTT. It specifies CASSLSTGSTEAFF.

In its sample, this clone was seen a few times. The gene calls are TRBV19 and TRBJ2-6, with 12 positions matching TRBD2. V was pared by 3 bases and J by 1 base, with 10 bases of the junction left unmatched. There are 20 residues in the CDR3. Germline lookup yields CDR1 LNHDA and CDR2 SQIVND (reference sequence). The CDR3 reads CASSIIGLAGPSSGANVLTF. CDR3 DNA: TGTGCCAGTAGTATTATAGGACTAGCGGGACCCTCTTCTGGGGCCAACGTCCTGACTTTC.

About this clone itself: The sample carries other DNA sequences with the same CDR3. The rearrangement uses TRBV11-2 and TRBJ1-2; D is perhaps TRBD1 (6 bases). Germline V gives CDR1 SGHAT, CDR2 FQNNGV. V lost 4 bases to trimming and J lost 2 bases, with 8 bases between them. This CDR3 comprises 13 residues. The CDR3 spells CASSSTGNYGYTF. The CDR3 DNA reads TGTGCCAGCAGCTCCACAGGGAACTATGGCTACACCTTC.

Concerning this clone itself: Distinct nucleotide sequences in the sample also encode this CDR3. V is TRBV5-1 and J is TRBJ1-1, with a weak D call TRBD1 (5 bases). The CDR3 is 14 residues long. In germline, CDR1 is SGHRS, CDR2 YFSETQ. V gave up 0 bases and J gave up 5 bases, with 11 bases separating them. CDR3 coding DNA: TGCGCCAGCAGCTTGGAGGGGCGTGGGACTGAAGCTTTCTTT. Amino acids: CASSLEGRGTEAFF.

The chain recombines TRBV28 with TRBJ2-7, with D maybe TRBD2 (7 bases). This CDR3 spans 16 amino acids. Germline V gene data show CDR1 as MDHEN and CDR2 as SYDVKM. Trimming took off 1 base at V and 3 bases at J, with 16 bases between the two ends. The CDR3: CASSLSRGAVLYEQYF. In nucleotides, the CDR3 is TGTGCCAGCAGTTTATCACGGGGGGCGGTACTCTACGAGCAGTACTTC. The full variable domain, rest sourced from reference TRBV28 and TRBJ2-7, is DVKVTQSSRYLVKRTGEKVFLECVQDMDHENMFWYRQDPGLGLRLIYFSYDVKMKEKGDIPEGYSVSREKKERFSLILESASTNQTSMYLCASSLSRGAVLYEQYFGPGTRLTVT.

This rearrangement joins TRBV9 to TRBJ2-5; D possibly corresponds to TRBD1 (6 bases). Germline-derived CDR1 and CDR2 are SGDLS and YYNGEE. V was pared by 6 bases and J by 1 base, with 16 bases between. The CDR3 length is 15 residues. DNA of the CDR3: TGTGCCAGCAACCTGGGGGCACATAGCCAAGAGACCCAGTACTTC. Protein sequence: CASNLGAHSQETQYF.

This clone appeared a single time. The rearrangement joins TRBV27 to TRBJ2-1, with 10 positions matching TRBD2. This CDR3 has 15 residues. Germline values: CDR1 MNHEY, CDR2 SMNVEV (reference sequence). J was trimmed by 5 bases and V by 6 bases; bases with no gene match: 7. CDR3 nucleotide sequence: TGTGCCAGCAGCCAAGCGGGAGGGATCCACAATGAGCAGTTCTTC. Its protein product is CASSQAGGIHNEQFF.

The chain recombines TRBV28 with TRBJ1-2; 7 nucleotides agree with TRBD1. Trimming took 6 bases from V and 2 from J; bases not matched to a gene: 9. Germline V gene data show CDR1 as MDHEN and CDR2 as SYDVKM. The CDR3 sequence is 15 residues long. CDR3 nucleotide sequence: TGTGCCAGCAGCCAACTACAGGGGCCAAACTATGGCTACACCTTC. It yields the protein CASSQLQGPNYGYTF.

This chain uses TRBV9 with TRBJ2-2; no clear D gene. This CDR3 region has 16 residues. CDR1 is SGDLS and CDR2 is YYNGEE in the germline V gene. V lost 3 bases, J lost 0 bases, and 12 bases lay in between. CDR3 protein: CASSASGFANTGELFF. Here the CDR3 DNA reads TGTGCCAGCAGCGCCTCGGGTTTCGCGAACACCGGGGAGCTGTTTTTT.

The chain links TRBV2 to TRBJ1-5, with a weak D call TRBD1 (5 bases). The CDR3 runs 15 residues. Trimming left V 1 base short and J 2 bases short, with 9 bases between. Per the germline V gene, CDR1 is SNHLY and CDR2 is FYNNEI. The CDR3 spells CASSEVVQGNQPQHF. CDR3 sequence (DNA): TGTGCCAGCAGTGAAGTCGTACAGGGCAATCAGCCCCAGCATTTT.

This chain links TRBV10-2 with TRBJ1-5; TRBD1 matches 7 bases. This CDR3 has 14 residues. Per the germline V gene, CDR1 is WSHSY and CDR2 is SAAADI. Trimming cost V 6 bases and J 6 bases; bases outside gene matches: 8. The CDR3 spells CASSQDRVGQPQHF. In DNA form, the CDR3 reads TGCGCCAGCAGCCAAGACAGGGTTGGTCAGCCCCAGCATTTT.

The chain links TRBV5-4 to TRBJ2-7, with TRBD2 matching 9 bases. In germline, CDR1 is SGHNT, CDR2 YYREEE (reference sequence). V shed 0 bases, J shed 6 bases, and the junction held 7 bases outside the gene matches. This CDR3 has 15 amino acids. CDR3 region: CASSLVRGRASEQYF. The CDR3 DNA reads TGTGCCAGCAGCTTGGTTCGCGGGAGGGCCTCCGAGCAGTACTTC.

The table lists this clone with a count of one. J is TRBJ2-7 and V is TRBV28; 11 nucleotides agree with TRBD2. The CDR3 has 14 amino acids. Germline CDR1 reads MDHEN; CDR2 reads SYDVKM. With 6 bases clipped from V and 7 bases from J, the junction kept 8 bases outside the gene matches. The DNA for the CDR3 is TGTGCCAGCAGGCAACTAGCGGGAGCTAGGGAGCAGTACTTC. Its protein product is CASRQLAGAREQYF.